A single sample is the source of the 21 T cell receptor beta chains below, sequenced in a study of T-cell memory formation after mild COVID-19. TCRdb redid the calling of the 5' RACE reads with MiXCR, one entry per CDR3 protein. Among about 290,000 distinct CDR3 sequences listed, about a sixth were seen once. Sample: PBMCs or a T cell subset sorted from them (not recorded which). The source is a man in his late teens or twenties who had mild COVID-19 (a few samples of this study predate the infection). Cell type and time point are not known.

This clonotype was seen only a few times. The chain carries TRBV4-2 and TRBJ2-3; no clear D gene. The CDR3 consists of 16 residues. Germline V gene lookup returns CDR1 LGHNA and CDR2 YNFKEQ. The V and J ends lost 5 bases and 0 bases respectively, with 15 bases between them. CDR3 sequence (DNA): TGTGCCAGCAGCGTCGAGGCCCCCCCTAGCACAGATACGCAGTATTTT. Residues: CASSVEAPPSTDTQYF.

The V and J genes are TRBV7-2 and TRBJ2-7; possible D gene TRBD2, 6 bases. The CDR3 consists of 13 residues. The germline gives CDR1 SGHTA, CDR2 FQGNSA. CDR3 in DNA: TGTGTCACCAAGCGGGCGGCATCCTACGAGCAGTACTTC. Amino acid sequence: CVTKRAASYEQYF.

There are a few counts of this clonotype. This chain connects TRBV12-3 or TRBV12-4 to TRBJ2-7; D assignment may be TRBD1 or TRBD2 (6 bases each). CDR3 length: 16 amino acids. The V gene lost 3 bases and the J gene lost 3 bases, with 18 bases spanning the gap. CDR3 sequence reads: CASSFGGTSGSYEQYF. CDR3 DNA sequence: TGTGCCAGCAGTTTTGGCGGGACATCGGGGAGCTACGAGCAGTACTTC.

The chain has TRBV5-1 and TRBJ1-1; 7 bases are a match to TRBD1. The CDR3 loop spans 17 amino acids. Germline-derived CDR1 and CDR2 are SGHRS and YFSETQ. J was trimmed by 3 bases and V by 6 bases; bases with no gene match: 17. This chain's CDR3 is CASTSDRRVSMDTEAFF. The CDR3 region has the DNA TGCGCCAGCACCTCGGACAGGAGGGTTAGTATGGACACTGAAGCTTTCTTT.

This sequence joins TRBV12-3 or TRBV12-4 and TRBJ2-2; 15 bases line up with TRBD2. V was clipped by 3 bases and J by 5 bases; unmatched bases: 10. This CDR3 spans 19 amino acids. The CDR3: CASSFPVGLAGGPTGELFF. CDR3 coding DNA: TGTGCCAGCAGTTTTCCGGTGGGACTAGCGGGGGGCCCGACCGGGGAGCTGTTTTTT.

This clonotype occurred a few times. The chain combines TRBV28 with TRBJ2-3; 11 bases agree with TRBD2. V lost 2 bases, J lost 6 bases, and 4 bases stayed unmatched. This CDR3 comprises 15 residues. Germline V lookup: CDR1 MDHEN, CDR2 SYDVKM. CDR3 residues: CASSLTPSGGDTQYF. CDR3 sequence (DNA): TGTGCCAGCAGTTTAACCCCTAGCGGGGGGGATACGCAGTATTTT.

V gene TRBV12-3 or TRBV12-4 combines with J gene TRBJ1-1, with 7 bases identical to TRBD1. J gave up 6 bases and V 6 bases, and 7 bases lay outside the gene matches. The CDR3 is 13 amino acids. CDR3: CASREGASSEAFF. CDR3 DNA sequence: TGTGCCAGCAGGGAGGGGGCGAGCTCTGAAGCTTTCTTT.

This clonotype was seen only a few times. This chain joins TRBV7-9 and TRBJ1-3; D is undetermined. The germline V gene encodes CDR1 SEHNR and CDR2 FQNEAQ (reference sequence). CDR3 length: 15 residues. Between the trimmed V and J ends, which lost 3 bases and 0 bases, there was a span of 9 bases. The CDR3 nucleotides read TGTGCCAGCAGCTTCGGAGTTCTCTCTGGAAACACCATATATTTT. Protein: CASSFGVLSGNTIYF.

V gene TRBV12-5 combines with J gene TRBJ2-7; 8 positions match TRBD2. The germline gives CDR1 LGHNT, CDR2 FRNRAP. The V and J ends lost 0 bases and 0 bases, in that order; junction bases with no gene match: 10. CDR3 size: 18 residues. DNA for the CDR3: TGTGCTAGTGGTTTGGTAAGGCTAGCGGGCGATTTCTCCTACGAGCAGTACTTC. It is translated as CASGLVRLAGDFSYEQYF.

The rearrangement links TRBV12-3 or TRBV12-4 to TRBJ1-2, with TRBD1 as a possible D gene (6 bases). The V gene lost 5 bases and the J gene lost 8 bases, with 15 bases spanning the gap. This CDR3 region has 13 residues. The DNA for the CDR3 is TGTGCCAGCAGTGACAGGAACGTAGGAGGCTACACCTTC. It is translated as CASSDRNVGGYTF.

This clonotype was seen ten or more times. The V gene is TRBV5-1, the J gene TRBJ2-5; the D is unclear. CDR3 size: 14 residues. Trimming removed 1 base from V and 5 bases from J, with 12 bases in between. The germline V gene has CDR1 SGHRS and CDR2 YFSETQ. In DNA form, the CDR3 reads TGCGCCAGCAGCTTGTCGTGGCTAGGCGAGACCCAGTACTTC. Residues: CASSLSWLGETQYF.

This clonotype occurred a few times. The chain employs TRBV6-2 or TRBV6-3 and TRBJ2-2; maybe TRBD2 (6 bases). The CDR3 is made up of 15 amino acids. V was cut by 7 bases and J by 1 base, with 13 bases left in between. Germline CDR1 MNHEY, CDR2 SVGEGT. The CDR3 coding sequence is TGTGCCAGCATAGGTTCCGGGGGGAACACCGGGGAGCTGTTTTTT. Protein: CASIGSGGNTGELFF.

This clonotype appeared a few times. The J gene is TRBJ2-6, the V gene TRBV4-3; D is uncertain. The germline CDR1 and CDR2 sequences are LGHNA and YSLEER. The CDR3 sequence is 17 residues long. Trimming took off 0 bases at V and 4 bases at J, with 13 bases between the two ends. The CDR3 reads CASSQDSKRIGANVLTF. The CDR3 bases are TGCGCCAGCAGCCAAGATAGCAAGAGGATAGGGGCCAACGTCCTGACTTTC.

This clonotype was found a few times. The V and J genes are TRBV28 and TRBJ2-3; D call uncertain. Trimming cost V 3 bases and J 5 bases, with 15 bases left between them. The CDR3 has 15 residues. CDR1 and CDR2 from the germline V gene are MDHEN and SYDVKM. CDR3 nucleotides: TGTGCCAGCAGTTTCGAACTTACTGAGGAAGATACGCAGTATTTT. It specifies CASSFELTEEDTQYF. Based on the CDR3 plus reference TRBV28 and TRBJ2-3, the full variable domain is DVKVTQSSRYLVKRTGEKVFLECVQDMDHENMFWYRQDPGLGLRLIYFSYDVKMKEKGDIPEGYSVSREKKERFSLILESASTNQTSMYLCASSFELTEEDTQYFGPGTRLTVL.

Turning to this clonotype: This sequence may be a read error, since a much larger clone differs from it by one base. This chain uses TRBV7-2 with TRBJ1-2, with 10 bases aligning to TRBD1. Germline CDR1 reads SGHTA; CDR2 reads FQGNSA. The CDR3 has 17 amino acids. The CDR3 is CASSLGLDRGRDYCYTF. In DNA, the CDR3 is TGTGCCAGCAGCTTAGGGCTAGACAGGGGGCGCGACTATTGCTACACCTTC.

The gene calls are TRBV6-2 or TRBV6-3 and TRBJ1-2; D is undetermined. Trimming removed 2 bases from V and 4 bases from J, with 2 bases in between. This CDR3 is 11 amino acids long. Germline CDR1 and CDR2: MNHEY and SVGEGT. The chain's CDR3 is CASSYPYGYTF. The CDR3 coding sequence is TGTGCCAGCAGTTACCCCTATGGCTACACCTTC.

This clonotype has just a few counts. The rearrangement uses TRBV29-1 and TRBJ1-6; 11 bases agree with TRBD1. The ends lost 7 bases at V and 7 bases at J; junction bases unmatched: 0. Germline loops: CDR1 SQVTM, CDR2 ANQGSEA. The CDR3 totals 12 residues. The CDR3 DNA follows: TGCAGCGGGGACAGGGGGAATTCACCCCTCCACTTT. Residues: CSGDRGNSPLHF.

This clonotype was found a few times. This chain links TRBV20-1 with TRBJ2-5; no clear D gene. The germline V and J ends were trimmed by 5 bases and 3 bases, with 16 bases remaining between them. The CDR3 is 14 amino acids. CDR1 DFQATT and CDR2 SNEGSKA come from the germline V gene (reference sequence). Here the CDR3 DNA reads TGCAGTGCTCCCCAGGCCCGGGCGAAAGAGACCCAGTACTTC. Protein: CSAPQARAKETQYF.

The chain couples TRBV5-1 to TRBJ1-2, with D possibly being TRBD1 (5 bases). CDR1 and CDR2 from the germline V gene are SGHRS and YFSETQ. V was shortened by 7 bases and J by 2 bases, with 9 bases between the two germline ends. The CDR3 has 12 amino acids. The CDR3 spells CASARENYGYTF. CDR3 nucleotides: TGCGCCAGCGCCAGGGAAAACTATGGCTACACCTTC.

This sequence joins TRBV12-3 or TRBV12-4 and TRBJ2-3, with 10 bases identical to TRBD2. This CDR3 is built from 18 residues. V was pared by 6 bases and J by 2 bases, with 14 bases of the junction left unmatched. The CDR3 loop reads CASRPPSGGARATDTQYF. CDR3 DNA sequence: TGTGCCAGCAGACCTCCAAGCGGGGGGGCCCGGGCCACAGATACGCAGTATTTT.

This clonotype was seen only a few times. J is TRBJ2-1 and V is TRBV12-3 or TRBV12-4; D is possibly TRBD2 (7 bases). The V gene lost 5 bases and the J gene lost 2 bases, with 13 bases spanning the gap. The CDR3 length is 15 residues. Here the CDR3 DNA reads TGTGCCAGCAGTGCGGGGGCGGCGCCCTACAATGAGCAGTTCTTC. The encoded protein is CASSAGAAPYNEQFF.